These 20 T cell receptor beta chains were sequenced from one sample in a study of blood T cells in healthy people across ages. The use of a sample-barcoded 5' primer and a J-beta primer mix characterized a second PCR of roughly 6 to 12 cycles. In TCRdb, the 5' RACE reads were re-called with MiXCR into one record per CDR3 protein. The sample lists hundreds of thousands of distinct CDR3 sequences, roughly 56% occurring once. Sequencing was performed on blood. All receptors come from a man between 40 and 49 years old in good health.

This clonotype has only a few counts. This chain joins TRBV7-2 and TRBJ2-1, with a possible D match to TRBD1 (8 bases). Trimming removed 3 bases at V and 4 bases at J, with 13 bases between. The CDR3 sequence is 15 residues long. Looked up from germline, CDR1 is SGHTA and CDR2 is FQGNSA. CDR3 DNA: TGTGCCAGCAGCTTGGTACAGGGGGGGTACAATGAGCAGTTCTTC. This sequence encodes CASSLVQGGYNEQFF.

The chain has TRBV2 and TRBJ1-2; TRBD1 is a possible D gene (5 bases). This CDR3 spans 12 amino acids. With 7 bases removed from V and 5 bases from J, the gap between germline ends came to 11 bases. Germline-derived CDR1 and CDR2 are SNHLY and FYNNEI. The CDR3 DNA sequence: TGTGCCAGCATGCGACAGAGTTATGGCTACACCTTC. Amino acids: CASMRQSYGYTF. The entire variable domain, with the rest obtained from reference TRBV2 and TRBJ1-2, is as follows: EPEVTQTPSHQVTQMGQEVILRCVPISNHLYFYWYRQILGQKVEFLVSFYNNEISEKSEIFDDQFSVERPDGSNFTLKIRSTKLEDSAMYFCASMRQSYGYTFGSGTRLTVV.

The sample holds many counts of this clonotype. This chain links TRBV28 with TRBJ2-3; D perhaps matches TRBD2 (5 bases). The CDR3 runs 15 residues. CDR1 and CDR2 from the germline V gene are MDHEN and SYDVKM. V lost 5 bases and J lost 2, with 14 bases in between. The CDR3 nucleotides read TGTGCCAGCAGTCGCCGGGAATGGAACACAGATACGCAGTATTTT. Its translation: CASSRREWNTDTQYF.

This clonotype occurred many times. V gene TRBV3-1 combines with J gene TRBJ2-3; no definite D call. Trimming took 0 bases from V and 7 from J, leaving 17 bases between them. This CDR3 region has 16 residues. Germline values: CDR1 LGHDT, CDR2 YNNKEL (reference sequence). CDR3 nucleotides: TGTGCCAGCAGCCAAGATCATAGTCTTTCCAGGAATACGCAGTATTTT. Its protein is CASSQDHSLSRNTQYF.

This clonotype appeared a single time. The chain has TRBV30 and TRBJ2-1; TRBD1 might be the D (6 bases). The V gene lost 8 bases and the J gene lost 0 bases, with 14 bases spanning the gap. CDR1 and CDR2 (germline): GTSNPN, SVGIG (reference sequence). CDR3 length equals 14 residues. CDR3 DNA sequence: TGTGCCCGACAGGAGATGAGCTCCTACAATGAGCAGTTCTTC. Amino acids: CARQEMSSYNEQFF.

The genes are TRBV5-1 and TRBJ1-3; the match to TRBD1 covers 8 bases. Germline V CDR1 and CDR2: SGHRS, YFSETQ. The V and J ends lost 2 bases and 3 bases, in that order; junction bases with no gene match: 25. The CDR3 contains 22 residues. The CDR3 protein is CASSFYLSFPGQELSDGNTIYF. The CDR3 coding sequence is TGCGCCAGCAGCTTCTACCTCAGCTTCCCGGGACAGGAACTCTCGGATGGAAACACCATATATTTT.

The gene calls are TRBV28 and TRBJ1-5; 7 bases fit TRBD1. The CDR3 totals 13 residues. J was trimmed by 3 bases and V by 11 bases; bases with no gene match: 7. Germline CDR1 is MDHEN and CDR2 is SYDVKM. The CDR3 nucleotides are TGTGCCGGGCGACAGGGATTCAATCAGCCCCAGCATTTT. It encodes CAGRQGFNQPQHF.

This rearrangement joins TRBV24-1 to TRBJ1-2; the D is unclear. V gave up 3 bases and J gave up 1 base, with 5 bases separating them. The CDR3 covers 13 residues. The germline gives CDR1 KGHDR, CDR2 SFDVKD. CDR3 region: CATSDPYNYGYTF. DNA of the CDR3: TGTGCCACCAGTGATCCCTATAACTATGGCTACACCTTC.

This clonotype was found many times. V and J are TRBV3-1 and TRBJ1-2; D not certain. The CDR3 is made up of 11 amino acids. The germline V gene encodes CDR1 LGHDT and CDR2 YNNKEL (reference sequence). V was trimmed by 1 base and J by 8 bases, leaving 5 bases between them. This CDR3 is CASSQVGGYTF. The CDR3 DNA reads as TGTGCCAGCAGCCAAGTTGGAGGCTACACCTTC.

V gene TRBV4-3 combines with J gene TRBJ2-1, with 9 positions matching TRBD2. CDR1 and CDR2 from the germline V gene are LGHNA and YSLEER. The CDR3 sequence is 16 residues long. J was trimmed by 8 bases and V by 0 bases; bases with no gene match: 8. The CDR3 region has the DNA TGCGCCAGCAGCCAAGATCCGACTAGCGGTTGGGATGAGCAGTTCTTC. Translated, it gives CASSQDPTSGWDEQFF.

In nucleotides, the CDR3 is TGTGCCAGCAGTTACGGTGGGTTCGATCAGCCCCAGCATTTT. Protein: CASSYGGFDQPQHF. This chain connects TRBV6-2 or TRBV6-3 to TRBJ1-5; no firm D call. This CDR3 is 14 amino acids long. V lost 2 bases and J 5 bases, leaving 10 bases between the germline ends. Germline V gene data show CDR1 as MNHEY and CDR2 as SVGEGT.

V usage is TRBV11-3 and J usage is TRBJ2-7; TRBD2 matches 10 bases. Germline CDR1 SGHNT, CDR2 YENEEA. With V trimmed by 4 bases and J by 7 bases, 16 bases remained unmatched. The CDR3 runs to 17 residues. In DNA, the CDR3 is TGTGCCAGCAGCTCGCAGCGGGGGGGTTCCAAAAACAATGAGCAGTACTTC. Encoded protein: CASSSQRGGSKNNEQYF.

The CDR3 region has the DNA TGCGCCAGCAGTGGGACGGAAAGCACAGATACGCAGTATTTT. It translates to CASSGTESTDTQYF. This chain uses TRBV10-2 with TRBJ2-3; unclear D gene. This CDR3 is 14 amino acids long. Trimming took off 4 bases at V and 0 bases at J, with 8 bases between the two ends. Germline CDR1 and CDR2: WSHSY and SAAADI.

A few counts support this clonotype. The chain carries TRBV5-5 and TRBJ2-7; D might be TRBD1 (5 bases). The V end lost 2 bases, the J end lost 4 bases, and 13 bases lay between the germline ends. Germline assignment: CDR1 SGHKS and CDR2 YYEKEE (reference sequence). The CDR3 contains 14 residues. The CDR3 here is CASSFADKKYEQYF. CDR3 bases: TGTGCCAGCAGCTTTGCGGACAAGAAATACGAGCAGTACTTC.

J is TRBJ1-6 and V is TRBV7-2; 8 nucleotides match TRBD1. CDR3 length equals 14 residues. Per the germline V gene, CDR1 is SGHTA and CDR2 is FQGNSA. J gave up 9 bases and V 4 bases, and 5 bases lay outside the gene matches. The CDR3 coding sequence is TGTGCCAGCAGCTCGCTACAGGGGGGTTCACCCCTCCACTTT. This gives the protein CASSSLQGGSPLHF. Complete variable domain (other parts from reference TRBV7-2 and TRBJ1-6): GAGVSQSPSNKVTEKGKDVELRCDPISGHTALYWYRQSLGQGLEFLIYFQGNSAPDKSGLPSDRFSAERTGGSVSTLTIQRTQQEDSAVYLCASSSLQGGSPLHFGNGTRLTVT.

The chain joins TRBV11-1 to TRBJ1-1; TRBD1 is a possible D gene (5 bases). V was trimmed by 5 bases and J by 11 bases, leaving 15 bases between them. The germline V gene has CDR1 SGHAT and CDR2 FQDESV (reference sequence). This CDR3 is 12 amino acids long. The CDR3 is CASSLKGQRAFF. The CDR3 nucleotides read TGTGCCAGCAGCCTAAAGGGGCAAAGGGCTTTCTTT.

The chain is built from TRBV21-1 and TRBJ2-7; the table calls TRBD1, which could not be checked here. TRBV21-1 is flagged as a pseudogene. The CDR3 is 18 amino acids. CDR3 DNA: TGTGCCAGCAGCAAAGCATGTACAGGACCCATGGTCCCCTACGAGCAGTACTTC. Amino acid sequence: CASSKACTGPMVPYEQYF.

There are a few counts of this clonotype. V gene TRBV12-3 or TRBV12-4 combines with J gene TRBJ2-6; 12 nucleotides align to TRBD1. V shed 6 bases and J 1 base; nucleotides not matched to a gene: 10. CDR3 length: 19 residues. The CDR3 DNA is TGTGCCAGCAGGACGGGGACAGGGGGCGCACATTCTGGGGCCAACGTCCTGACTTTC. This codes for CASRTGTGGAHSGANVLTF.

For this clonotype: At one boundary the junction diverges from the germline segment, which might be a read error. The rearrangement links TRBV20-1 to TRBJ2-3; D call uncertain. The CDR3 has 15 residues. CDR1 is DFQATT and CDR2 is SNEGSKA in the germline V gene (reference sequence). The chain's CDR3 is CSASAPRLGSDTRYF. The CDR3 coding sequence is TGCAGTGCTAGCGCACCGAGACTTGGATCAGATACGCGGTATTTT.

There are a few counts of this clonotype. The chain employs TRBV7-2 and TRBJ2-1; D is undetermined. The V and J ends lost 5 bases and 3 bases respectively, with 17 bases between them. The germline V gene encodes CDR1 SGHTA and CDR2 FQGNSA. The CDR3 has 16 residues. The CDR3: CASSGGKGALYNEQFF. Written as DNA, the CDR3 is TGTGCCAGCAGCGGTGGGAAGGGCGCTCTCTACAATGAGCAGTTCTTC.